Listed here are 4 T cell receptor beta chains from one sample, sequenced in a study of T-cell reconstitution after alpha-beta-depleted transplantation in children. Construction of the TCRbeta library involved unique molecular identifiers. TCRdb re-called the PCR reads through MiXCR, storing one row per CDR3 protein. Of 700,000 or so distinct CDR3 sequences in the sample, around 13% were seen once. The material sequenced was PBMCs, taken before TCRalphabeta/CD19-depleted stem cell transplant. The receptors were gathered from a girl aged 2-10 years with congenital amegakaryocytic thrombocytopenia, due to receive a stem cell transplant.

This clonotype was found many times. This chain links TRBV12-3 or TRBV12-4 with TRBJ1-6; 8 nucleotides match TRBD1. J gave up 4 bases and V 4 bases, and 6 bases lay outside the gene matches. This CDR3 contains 16 residues. The CDR3 DNA sequence: TGTGCCAGCAGTTCCGGACAGGGCGGGTATAATTCACCCCTCCACTTT. As protein: CASSSGQGGYNSPLHF.

The V call is TRBV5-1, the J call TRBJ2-1, with a possible D match to TRBD2 (6 bases). CDR1 SGHRS and CDR2 YFSETQ come from the germline V gene. The CDR3 covers 14 residues. V lost 1 base and J 6 bases, leaving 11 bases between the germline ends. The CDR3 reads CASSLIWDFNEQFF. The CDR3 bases are TGCGCCAGCAGCTTGATATGGGACTTCAATGAGCAGTTCTTC. Together with reference TRBV5-1 and TRBJ2-1, the CDR3 gives the full variable domain: KAGVTQTPRYLIKTRGQQVTLSCSPISGHRSVSWYQQTPGQGLQFLFEYFSETQRNKGNFPGRFSGRQFSNSRSEMNVSTLELGDSALYLCASSLIWDFNEQFFGPGTRLTVL.

In this sample, this clonotype turned up many times. The V gene is TRBV12-3 or TRBV12-4, the J gene TRBJ2-7; D gene uncertain. CDR3 size: 13 residues. V shed 4 bases and J shed 0 bases, with 7 bases lying between them. The CDR3 here is CASSWSYSYEQYF. Here the CDR3 DNA reads TGTGCCAGCAGTTGGTCATACTCCTACGAGCAGTACTTC.

This clonotype was picked up many times. V is TRBV6-5 and J is TRBJ2-7; 10 nucleotides match TRBD2. Germline assignment: CDR1 MNHEY and CDR2 SVGAGI. The CDR3 runs to 15 residues. V lost 4 bases and J lost 2; bases outside the gene matches: 5. CDR3 sequence: CASSLIAGGTYEQYF. The DNA for the CDR3 is TGTGCCAGCAGTTTGATAGCGGGAGGAACCTACGAGCAGTACTTC.